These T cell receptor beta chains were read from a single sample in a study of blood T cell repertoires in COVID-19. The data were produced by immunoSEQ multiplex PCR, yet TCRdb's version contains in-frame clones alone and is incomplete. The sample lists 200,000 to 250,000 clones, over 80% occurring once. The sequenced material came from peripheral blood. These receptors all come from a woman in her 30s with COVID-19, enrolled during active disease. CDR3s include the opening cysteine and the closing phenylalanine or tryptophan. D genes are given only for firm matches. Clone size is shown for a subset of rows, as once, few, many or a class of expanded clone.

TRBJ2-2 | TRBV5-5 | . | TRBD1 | TGTGCCAGCAGCGGTACAGGGGACACCGGGGAGCTGTTTTTT | CASSGTGDTGELFF
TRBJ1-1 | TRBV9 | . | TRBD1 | TGTGCCAGCAGCCTGGGGGGACAGGTGGGGACTGAAGCTTTCTTT | CASSLGGQVGTEAFF
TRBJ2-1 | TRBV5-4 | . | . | TGTGCCAGCAGCTACTATACAGAGCAGTTCTTC | CASSYYTEQFF
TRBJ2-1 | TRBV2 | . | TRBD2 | TGTGCCAGCAGGACAACTAGCGGGACCTACAATGAGCAGTTCTTC | CASRTTSGTYNEQFF
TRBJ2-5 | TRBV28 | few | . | TGTGCCAGCAGTTTCCCCGGGTTGGAGACCCAGTACTTC | CASSFPGLETQYF
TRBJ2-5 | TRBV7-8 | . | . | TGTGCCAGCAGCCCCCGCCAAGGCAGGCTCCAAGAGACCCAGTACTTC | CASSPRQGRLQETQYF
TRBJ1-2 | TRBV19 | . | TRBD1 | TGTGCCAGTAGTATGATGGACAGGGGTACTGGGGGCTACACCTTC | CASSMMDRGTGGYTF
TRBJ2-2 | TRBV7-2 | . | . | TGTGCCAGCAGCTTAGACGAGGGCTTGGGCACCGGGGAGCTGTTTTTT | CASSLDEGLGTGELFF
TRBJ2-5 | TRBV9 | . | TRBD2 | TGTGCCAGCAGCGTAGCCGCGGGGGGGCTTCGAGAGACCCAGTACTTC | CASSVAAGGLRETQYF
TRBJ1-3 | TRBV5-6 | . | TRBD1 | TGTGCCAGCAGCTTAAGGTACAGGGGTACAGGAAACACCATATATTTT | CASSLRYRGTGNTIYF
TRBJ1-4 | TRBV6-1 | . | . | TGTGCCAGCAGTGACAGGGGATTTGCTAATGAAAAACTGTTTTTT | CASSDRGFANEKLFF
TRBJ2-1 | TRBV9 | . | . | TGTGCCAGCAGCCTCCCTGCGGGGGCGGGAATCTACAATGAGCAGTTCTTC | CASSLPAGAGIYNEQFF
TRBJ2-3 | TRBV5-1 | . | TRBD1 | TGCGCCAGCGACGAGGGGGCGGGAGATACGCAGTATTTT | CASDEGAGDTQYF
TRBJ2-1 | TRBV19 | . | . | TGTGCCAGTAGTCCCGGGACTGCCAACCTTGGGCAGTTCTTC | CASSPGTANLGQFF
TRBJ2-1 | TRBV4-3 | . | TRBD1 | TGCGCCAGCAGCCAAGATTTTAGGACAGGGCATGAGCAGTTCTTC | CASSQDFRTGHEQFF
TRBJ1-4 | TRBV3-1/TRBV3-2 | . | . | TGTGCCAGCAGCCAGGATATGGCGGGTAATGAAAAACTGTTTTTT | CASSQDMAGNEKLFF
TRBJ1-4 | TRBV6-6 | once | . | TGTGCCAGCAGTTACCAGACACCAACTAATGAAAAACTGTTTTTT | CASSYQTPTNEKLFF
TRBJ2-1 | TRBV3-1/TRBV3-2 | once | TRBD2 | TGTGCCAGCAGCCAAGAAGGGAGCGGGGGCCATAATGAGCAGTTCTTC | CASSQEGSGGHNEQFF
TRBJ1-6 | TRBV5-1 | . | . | TGCGCCAGCAGCTTGGCAGGGGAAAGTAATTCACCCCTCCACTTT | CASSLAGESNSPLHF
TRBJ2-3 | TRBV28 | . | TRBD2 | TGTGCCAGCAGTTTACTAGCGGGAGGGCCAGATACGCAGTATTTT | CASSLLAGGPDTQYF
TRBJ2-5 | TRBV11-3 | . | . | TGTGCCAGCAGCTTAAATCCAGGGGATGAGACCCAGTACTTC | CASSLNPGDETQYF
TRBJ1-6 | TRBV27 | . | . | TGTGCCAGCAGTTTCGACAATCCCCGGCTTTATAATTCACCCCTCCACTTT | CASSFDNPRLYNSPLHF
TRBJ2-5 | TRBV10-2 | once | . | TGCGCCAGCGGACAGTCCCTTCAAGAGACCCAGTACTTC | CASGQSLQETQYF
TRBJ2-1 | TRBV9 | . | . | TGTGCCAGCAGCGTAGCGGGAGCCTCCAATGAGCAGTTCTTC | CASSVAGASNEQFF
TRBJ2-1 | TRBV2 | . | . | TGTGCCAGCAGACTTAACAATGAGCAGTTCTTC | CASRLNNEQFF
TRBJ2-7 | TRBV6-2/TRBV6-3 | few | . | TGTGCCAGCAGTTTTCGTGGGGGCGGGGGCTACTCCTACGAGCAGTACTTC | CASSFRGGGGYSYEQYF
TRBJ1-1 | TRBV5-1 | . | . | TGCGCCAGCAGCTTGGACAGGCCCAGAAACACTGAAGCTTTCTTT | CASSLDRPRNTEAFF